This T cell receptor beta chain was sequenced in a study of OX40 agonist ivuxolimab in advanced cancers. Produced via immunoSEQ multiplex PCR; TCRdb's table is partial and in-frame only. This table holds 74,000 or so clones, about 93% found once. Germline lookup yields CDR1 SGHTA and CDR2 FQGNSA. This CDR3 is built from 16 residues. Trimming cost V 1 base and J 10 bases; bases outside gene matches: 5. This receptor was taken from an adult with an advanced solid tumor such as melanoma, head and neck, liver or kidney cancer. The chain carries TRBV7-2 and TRBJ2-2, with 14 bases lining up with TRBD2. Sequences were derived from CD4+ or CD8+ T cells sorted from blood, sampled in a trial of the OX40 agonist ivuxolimab. The CDR3: CASSLVGGLAGVELFF. DNA for the CDR3: TGTGCCAGCAGCTTAGTAGGGGGACTAGCGGGAGTGGAGCTGTTTTTT.